These 30 T cell receptor beta chains originate from one sample sequenced in a study of Ad26.COV2.S vaccination and SARS-CoV-2 variants. Repertoires were generated with immunoSEQ multiplex PCR, while TCRdb's copy carries only in-frame clones and drops some. This table holds about 350,000 clones, 65% to 90% found once. Treatment: over 15 received Ad26.COV2.S at low or high dose, single or two shots; several received placebo; per-sample allocation not given. Sampling was done on day 63 after the first vaccine or placebo injection. The sequences come from peripheral blood, collected in a trial of Ad26.COV2.S vaccine versus placebo. These receptors were collected from a person between 18 and 65 years old who received the Ad26.COV2.S COVID-19 vaccine or a placebo.

The J gene is TRBJ1-6, the V gene TRBV19; 8 positions agree with TRBD1. The CDR3 length is 14 residues. The junction had 10 bases not matched to a gene; V was cut back by 9 bases and J by 9 bases. Germline V gives CDR1 LNHDA, CDR2 SQIVND (reference sequence). The CDR3 loop reads CASEQQGVFSPLHF. CDR3 coding DNA: TGTGCCAGCGAACAACAGGGGGTCTTTTCACCCCTCCACTTT.

This chain links TRBV13 with TRBJ2-1, with D tentatively TRBD2 (7 bases). Trimming took off 8 bases at V and 2 bases at J, with 19 bases between the two ends. This CDR3 contains 16 residues. Germline CDR1 reads PRHDT; CDR2 reads FYEKMQ (reference sequence). CDR3 protein: CASFLRGGITYNEQFF. CDR3 bases: TGTGCCAGCTTTTTAAGGGGGGGAATCACCTACAATGAGCAGTTCTTC.

This chain joins TRBV28 and TRBJ1-1; D ambiguous. There are 13 residues in the CDR3. The V gene lost 6 bases and the J gene lost 8 bases, with 16 bases spanning the gap. CDR1 and CDR2 (germline): MDHEN, SYDVKM. The CDR3: CASSSGSYREAFF. CDR3 nucleotide sequence: TGTGCCAGCAGCTCCGGGTCTTATCGGGAAGCTTTCTTT.

The CDR3 region is CASRGAGGVYNEQFF. The CDR3 nucleotides read TGTGCCAGCCGGGGCGCGGGGGGGGTCTACAATGAGCAGTTCTTC. The chain carries TRBV7-2 and TRBJ2-1; 9 nucleotides line up with TRBD2. V dropped 8 bases and J dropped 3; count of bases not matched to a gene: 8. Germline CDR1 reads SGHTA; CDR2 reads FQGNSA. This CDR3 contains 15 residues.

This rearrangement joins TRBV11-2 to TRBJ2-7; D perhaps matches TRBD1 (6 bases). The CDR3 extends over 14 amino acids. The germline V gene has CDR1 SGHAT and CDR2 FQNNGV. V was clipped by 0 bases and J by 6 bases, with 12 bases between them. CDR3 bases: TGTGCCAGCAGCTTAGATTTTGACAGGACCGAGCAGTACTTC. Translating gives CASSLDFDRTEQYF.

The rearrangement uses TRBV11-2 and TRBJ2-7; tentatively, D is TRBD2 (7 bases). V was pared by 5 bases and J by 6 bases, with 14 bases between. The CDR3 spans 13 residues. In germline, CDR1 is SGHAT, CDR2 FQNNGV. The CDR3 reads CASSLGGASEQYF. In DNA, the CDR3 is TGTGCCAGCAGCCTAGGGGGGGCCTCCGAGCAGTACTTC.

The chain is built from TRBV6-6 and TRBJ2-3; either TRBD1 or TRBD2 may fit D (6 bases each). CDR1 MNHNY and CDR2 SVGAGI come from the germline V gene (reference sequence). The CDR3 consists of 15 residues. Trimming took off 0 bases at V and 4 bases at J, with 11 bases between the two ends. DNA for the CDR3: TGTGCCAGCAGTTACTCGGGGGGCGCGGCAGATACGCAGTATTTT. Translating gives CASSYSGGAADTQYF.

The chain employs TRBV5-1 and TRBJ2-7; no reliable D call. Trimming removed 2 bases at V and 1 base at J, with 7 bases between. CDR1 is SGHRS, CDR2 YFSETQ, per germline. The CDR3 runs 13 residues. CDR3 DNA: TGCGCCAGCAGCTTTGAAACTTCCTACGAGCAGTACTTC. Protein product: CASSFETSYEQYF.

The chain combines TRBV27 with TRBJ1-4; unclear D gene. CDR3 length: 13 amino acids. Looked up from germline, CDR1 is MNHEY and CDR2 is SMNVEV (reference sequence). V gave up 6 bases and J gave up 8 bases, with 13 bases separating them. CDR3 loop: CASRPPGGEKLFF. DNA of the CDR3: TGTGCCAGCAGACCGCCTGGAGGGGAAAAACTGTTTTTT.

The V and J genes are TRBV19 and TRBJ2-5; perhaps TRBD1 as D (6 bases). This CDR3 has 16 residues. Germline V lookup: CDR1 LNHDA, CDR2 SQIVND (reference sequence). V dropped 3 bases and J dropped 1 base, with 15 bases sitting between them. The CDR3 loop reads CASSIFWEQGQETQYF. CDR3 nucleotide sequence: TGTGCCAGTAGTATTTTCTGGGAACAGGGCCAAGAGACCCAGTACTTC.

The genes are TRBV5-5 and TRBJ1-5; 7 bases agree with TRBD1. Germline V gene lookup returns CDR1 SGHKS and CDR2 YYEKEE (reference sequence). This CDR3 has 15 residues. Unmatched junction bases numbered 7, after V lost 0 bases and J lost 7 bases. Written as DNA, the CDR3 is TGTGCCAGCAGCTTGGGGGCAGGGGGGGCCCAGCCCCAGCATTTT. This gives the protein CASSLGAGGAQPQHF.

The sample holds a few counts of this clone. The chain employs TRBV5-3 and TRBJ2-7; D call uncertain. TRBV5-3 is an ORF, and what it does is uncertain. The CDR3 has 12 amino acids. With 4 bases removed from V and 3 bases from J, the gap between germline ends came to 8 bases. The CDR3 DNA sequence: TGTGCCAGAAGCCCTGGCGGCTACGAGCAGTACTTC. It translates to CARSPGGYEQYF.

The chain's CDR3 is CASSRQGRNYGYTF. CDR3 DNA sequence: TGTGCCAGCAGTCGGCAGGGTAGAAACTATGGCTACACCTTC. The genes are TRBV27 and TRBJ1-2; D perhaps matches TRBD1 (5 bases). Trimming took off 5 bases at V and 2 bases at J, with 12 bases between the two ends. From germline, CDR1 is MNHEY and CDR2 SMNVEV (reference sequence). This CDR3 spans 14 amino acids.

V and J are TRBV11-2 and TRBJ2-3; D not resolved. The germline gives CDR1 SGHAT, CDR2 FQNNGV. V dropped 2 bases and J dropped 0 bases, with 12 bases sitting between them. The CDR3 loop spans 16 amino acids. CDR3 residues: CASSLISTPSTDTQYF. The DNA for the CDR3 is TGTGCCAGCAGCTTAATAAGCACCCCCAGCACAGATACGCAGTATTTT.

To note about this clone: The sample holds other DNA sequences that translate to the same CDR3. V gene TRBV7-2 combines with J gene TRBJ2-7; D remains unclear. Trimming removed 5 bases from V and 2 bases from J, with 4 bases in between. CDR1 and CDR2 from the germline V gene are SGHTA and FQGNSA. The CDR3 contains 11 residues. The CDR3 sequence is CASSPAYEQYF. CDR3 bases: TGTGCCAGCAGCCCAGCCTACGAGCAGTACTTC. Full variable domain (missing parts from reference TRBV7-2 and TRBJ2-7): GAGVSQSPSNKVTEKGKDVELRCDPISGHTALYWYRQSLGQGLEFLIYFQGNSAPDKSGLPSDRFSAERTGGSVSTLTIQRTQQEDSAVYLCASSPAYEQYFGPGTRLTVT.

As regards this clone: This specimen includes other DNA sequences encoding the same CDR3. V gene TRBV12-3 or TRBV12-4 combines with J gene TRBJ1-4, with D unclear. The V end lost 6 bases, the J end lost 8 bases, and 10 bases lay between the germline ends. The CDR3 runs to 12 residues. CDR3 sequence reads: CASSLSGEKLFF. The CDR3 DNA reads TGTGCCAGCAGCCTCTCGGGAGAAAAACTGTTTTTT.

The rearrangement joins TRBV6-1 to TRBJ2-1; D remains ambiguous. The CDR3 is made up of 17 amino acids. Per the germline V gene, CDR1 is MNHNS and CDR2 is SASEGT. Trimming took 3 bases from V and 0 from J, leaving 15 bases between them. The CDR3 sequence is CASSDTAPPGSYNEQFF. The CDR3 bases are TGTGCCAGCAGTGACACAGCCCCACCAGGCTCCTACAATGAGCAGTTCTTC.

The J gene is TRBJ2-3, the V gene TRBV7-8; a possible D gene is TRBD1 (5 bases). CDR3 size: 15 residues. Per germline, CDR1 SGHVS and CDR2 FQNEAQ. V was clipped by 7 bases and J by 2 bases, with 16 bases between them. The CDR3 protein is CASTDTSTYTDTQYF. For the CDR3, the DNA is TGTGCCAGCACGGACACATCGACTTACACAGATACGCAGTATTTT.

The chain employs TRBV11-2 and TRBJ1-4; 10 nucleotides match TRBD1. CDR1 is SGHAT and CDR2 is FQNNGV in the germline V gene. This CDR3 comprises 14 residues. V trimming: 1 base; J trimming: 7 bases; junction bases outside the gene matches: 0. The CDR3 nucleotides read TGTGCCAGCAGCTTAGGACAGGGGGCTGAAAAACTGTTTTTT. Translating it yields CASSLGQGAEKLFF.

The chain is built from TRBV6-4 and TRBJ2-1, with 7 positions matching TRBD2. The germline CDR1 and CDR2 sequences are MRHNA and SNTAGT. The CDR3 loop spans 15 amino acids. Germline trimming cut 5 bases from V and 3 bases from J; bases unmatched to any gene: 7. The CDR3: CASSRAGEGYNEQFF. The CDR3 DNA is TGTGCCAGCAGTCGCGCGGGGGAAGGCTACAATGAGCAGTTCTTC.

This clone was observed a single time. The CDR3: CASSLYSGSTNEQFF. The CDR3 DNA reads TGTGCCAGCTCACTGTATAGCGGGAGCACGAATGAGCAGTTCTTC. The J gene is TRBJ2-1, the V gene TRBV18; 9 positions agree with TRBD2. This CDR3 has 15 residues. Trimming cost V 4 bases and J 7 bases; bases outside gene matches: 8. The germline gives CDR1 KGHSH, CDR2 LQKENI.

The genes are TRBV19 and TRBJ1-1; D perhaps matches TRBD1 (5 bases). The CDR3 sequence is 14 residues long. The germline CDR1 and CDR2 sequences are LNHDA and SQIVND (reference sequence). V was shortened by 1 base and J by 7 bases, with 13 bases between the two germline ends. CDR3 loop: CASSIGDAPREAFF. CDR3 DNA: TGTGCCAGTAGTATAGGGGACGCCCCCCGTGAAGCTTTCTTT.

The chain uses TRBV6-5 and TRBJ2-1; 16 bases fit TRBD2. The V gene end was trimmed by 4 bases and the J gene end by 15 bases; junction bases not matched to a gene: 9. In germline, CDR1 is MNHEY, CDR2 SVGAGI. The CDR3 extends over 15 amino acids. The CDR3 loop reads CASSWGTSGRASTFF. The CDR3 DNA reads TGTGCCAGCAGTTGGGGGACTAGCGGGAGGGCTAGTACGTTCTTC.

The genes are TRBV29-1 and TRBJ2-5; a weak D match, TRBD2 (6 bases). Trimming cost V 5 bases and J 5 bases, with 15 bases left between them. The CDR3 loop spans 13 amino acids. Germline CDR1 SQVTM, CDR2 ANQGSEA. The CDR3 loop is CSVLAEGMETQYF. CDR3 DNA: TGCAGCGTTTTGGCGGAGGGGATGGAGACCCAGTACTTC. Full variable domain (outside the CDR3, taken from reference TRBV29-1 and TRBJ2-5): SAVISQKPSRDICQRGTSLTIQCQVDSQVTMMFWYRQQPGQSLTLIATANQGSEATYESGFVIDKFPISRPNLTFSTLTVSNMSPEDSSIYLCSVLAEGMETQYFGPGTRLLVL.

The rearrangement links TRBV5-1 to TRBJ2-3; possible D gene TRBD1, 5 bases. The CDR3 contains 14 residues. Trimming stripped 1 base from V and 7 bases from J, with 13 bases between. Germline CDR1 reads SGHRS; CDR2 reads YFSETQ. The CDR3 loop reads CASSLYQGQYTQYF. In DNA, the CDR3 is TGCGCCAGCAGCTTGTATCAGGGTCAATATACGCAGTATTTT.

The chain is built from TRBV11-2 and TRBJ1-2, with D hard to call. This CDR3 contains 15 residues. Germline assignment: CDR1 SGHAT and CDR2 FQNNGV. The V end lost 1 base, the J end lost 2 bases, and 11 bases lay between the germline ends. CDR3 sequence reads: CASSLVATSNYGYTF. In DNA, the CDR3 is TGTGCCAGCAGCTTAGTGGCGACATCCAACTATGGCTACACCTTC.

This clone showed up just a few times. The rearrangement uses TRBV10-3 and TRBJ1-5, with D possibly being TRBD1 (6 bases). CDR3 length: 16 amino acids. Germline CDR1 is ENHRY and CDR2 is SYGVKD. Trimming removed 3 bases from V and 0 bases from J, with 12 bases in between. Here the CDR3 DNA reads TGTGCCATCAGTGACCCGGGGGCATATAGCAATCAGCCCCAGCATTTT. It is translated as CAISDPGAYSNQPQHF.

This chain joins TRBV12-3 or TRBV12-4 and TRBJ1-3, with unresolved D. The CDR3 is made up of 13 amino acids. V was pared by 7 bases and J by 4 bases, with 11 bases between. CDR3 in DNA: TGTGCCAGCACCGTTCAATCCGGAAACACCATATATTTT. As protein: CASTVQSGNTIYF.

This rearrangement joins TRBV4-3 to TRBJ1-4, with unresolved D. This CDR3 spans 17 amino acids. The ends were cut back, 2 bases at V and 4 bases at J, with 17 bases in the middle. Germline assignment: CDR1 LGHNA and CDR2 YSLEER. Here the CDR3 DNA reads TGCGCCAGCAGCCAAACCCTCCGGCCCGGGAGTAATGAAAAACTGTTTTTT. Its protein is CASSQTLRPGSNEKLFF.

This chain joins TRBV19 and TRBJ2-7; 8 bases are shared with TRBD1. The CDR3 length is 15 residues. Looked up from germline, CDR1 is LNHDA and CDR2 is SQIVND (reference sequence). The V and J ends lost 3 bases and 0 bases, in that order; junction bases with no gene match: 4. The CDR3 loop reads CASSISGGASYEQYF. CDR3 in DNA: TGTGCCAGTAGTATCTCAGGGGGCGCCTCCTACGAGCAGTACTTC.